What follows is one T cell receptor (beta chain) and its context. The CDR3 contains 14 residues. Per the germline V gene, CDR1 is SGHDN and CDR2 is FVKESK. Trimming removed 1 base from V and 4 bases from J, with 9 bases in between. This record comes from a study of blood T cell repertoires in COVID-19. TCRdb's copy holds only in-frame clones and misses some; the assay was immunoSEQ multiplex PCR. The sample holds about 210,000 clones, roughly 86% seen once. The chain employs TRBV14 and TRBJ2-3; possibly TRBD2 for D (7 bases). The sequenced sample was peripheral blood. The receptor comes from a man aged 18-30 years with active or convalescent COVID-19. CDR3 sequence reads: CASSQGGGPDTQYF. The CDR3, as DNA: TGTGCCAGCAGCCAAGGGGGGGGCCCAGATACGCAGTATTTT.